The entry below gives a single T cell receptor (beta chain) sequence along with its context. Taking its sample share into account, this clonotype is medium-sized (0.01 to 0.1%). It lacks a known antigen. The input lacks base qualities; no much larger clone sits a single base away. Sequencing took place on an Illumina MiSeq. TCRdb handled the public reads itself, with Q25 trimming in fastp and clone calling in MiXCR, and kept productive beta chains. Merged by CDR3 protein, the rows form single entries marked with the most common genes and DNA. The sample includes some 1,900 distinct CDR3 sequences, with 6.5% to 8.5% observed a single time. Approximately 12% of the sample is taken by the ten largest. Based on the germline V gene (reference sequence), the CDR1 and CDR2 sequences are DFQATT and SNEGSKA. The junction shows trimming of 4 bases on V and 3 bases on J, and the gene matches do not reach 9 bases of it. The CDR3 sequence holds 15 residues, the cysteine and phenylalanine included. Only CDR3 DNA remains: 45 bases, in frame from the first base.

The source of the sample is a study. The rearrangement combines TRBV20-1 with TRBJ2-3, with 8 central nucleotides matching TRBD2. Sequenced: CD4+ T cells from peripheral blood. This TCR was recovered from a human donor with rheumatoid arthritis. CDR3 sequence: CSAIVREGRTDTQYF. The DNA sequence is as follows: TGCAGTGCTATAGTCCGGGAGGGCCGAACAGATACGCAGTATTTT.